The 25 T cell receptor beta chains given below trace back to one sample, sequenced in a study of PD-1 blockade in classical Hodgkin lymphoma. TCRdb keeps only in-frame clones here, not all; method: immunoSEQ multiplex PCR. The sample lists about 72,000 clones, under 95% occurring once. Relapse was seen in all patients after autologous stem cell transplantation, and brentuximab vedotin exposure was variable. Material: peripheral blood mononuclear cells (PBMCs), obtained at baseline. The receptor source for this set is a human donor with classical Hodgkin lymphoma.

The CDR3 region is CASSTGTGSYEQYF. CDR3 in DNA: TGTGCCAGCTCAACCGGGACAGGGTCCTACGAGCAGTACTTC. This rearrangement joins TRBV18 to TRBJ2-7, with TRBD1 matching over 9 bases. Per germline, CDR1 KGHSH and CDR2 LQKENI. The junction had 3 bases not matched to a gene; V was cut back by 5 bases and J by 1 base. The CDR3 length is 14 residues.

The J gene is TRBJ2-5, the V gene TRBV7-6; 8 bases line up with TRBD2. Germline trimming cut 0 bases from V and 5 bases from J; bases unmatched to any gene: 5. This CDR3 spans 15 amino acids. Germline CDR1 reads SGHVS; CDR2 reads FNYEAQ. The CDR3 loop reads CASSLALGGGETQYF. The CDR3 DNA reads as TGTGCCAGCAGCTTAGCGCTAGGCGGGGGGGAGACCCAGTACTTC.

CDR3 region: CASSPRRPRLNTEAFF. For the CDR3, the DNA is TGTGCCAGCTCACCCCGGCGGCCGAGATTGAACACTGAAGCTTTCTTT. The rearrangement joins TRBV18 to TRBJ1-1; D unresolved. Germline CDR1 and CDR2: KGHSH and LQKENI. CDR3 length: 16 amino acids. Trimming removed 3 bases from V and 0 bases from J, with 14 bases in between.

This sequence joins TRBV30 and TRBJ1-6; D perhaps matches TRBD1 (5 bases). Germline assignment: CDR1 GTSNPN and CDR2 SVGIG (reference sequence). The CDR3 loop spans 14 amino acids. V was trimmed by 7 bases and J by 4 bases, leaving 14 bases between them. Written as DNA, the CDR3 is TGTGCCTCTTGCCTCGCAGGGTATAATTCACCCCTCCACTTT. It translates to CASCLAGYNSPLHF.

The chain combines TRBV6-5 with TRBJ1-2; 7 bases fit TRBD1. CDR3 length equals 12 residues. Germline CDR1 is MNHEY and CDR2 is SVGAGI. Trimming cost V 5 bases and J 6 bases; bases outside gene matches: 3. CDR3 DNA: TGTGCCAGCAGTCCCAGGGGGGATGGCTACACCTTC. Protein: CASSPRGDGYTF.

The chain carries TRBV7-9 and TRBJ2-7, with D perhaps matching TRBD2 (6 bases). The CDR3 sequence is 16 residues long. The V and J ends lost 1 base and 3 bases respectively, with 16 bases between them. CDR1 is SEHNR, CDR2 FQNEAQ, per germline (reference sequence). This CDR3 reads CASSLGMQLGGYEQYF. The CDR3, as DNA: TGTGCCAGCAGCTTAGGGATGCAGTTGGGAGGCTACGAGCAGTACTTC.

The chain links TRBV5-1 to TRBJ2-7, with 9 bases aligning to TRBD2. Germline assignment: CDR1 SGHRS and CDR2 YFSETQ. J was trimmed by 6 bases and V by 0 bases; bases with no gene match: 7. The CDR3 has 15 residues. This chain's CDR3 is CASSLVASGMGEQYF. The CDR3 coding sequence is TGCGCCAGCAGCTTGGTAGCTAGCGGGATGGGCGAGCAGTACTTC.

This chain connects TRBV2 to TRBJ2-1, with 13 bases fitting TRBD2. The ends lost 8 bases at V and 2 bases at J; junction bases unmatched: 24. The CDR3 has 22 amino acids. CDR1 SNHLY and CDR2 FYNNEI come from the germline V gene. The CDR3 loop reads CASQHPTSWGETSGRPYNEQFF. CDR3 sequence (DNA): TGTGCCAGCCAACACCCAACATCCTGGGGCGAGACTAGCGGGAGGCCCTACAATGAGCAGTTCTTC. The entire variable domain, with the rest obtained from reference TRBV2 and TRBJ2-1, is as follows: EPEVTQTPSHQVTQMGQEVILRCVPISNHLYFYWYRQILGQKVEFLVSFYNNEISEKSEIFDDQFSVERPDGSNFTLKIRSTKLEDSAMYFCASQHPTSWGETSGRPYNEQFFGPGTRLTVL.

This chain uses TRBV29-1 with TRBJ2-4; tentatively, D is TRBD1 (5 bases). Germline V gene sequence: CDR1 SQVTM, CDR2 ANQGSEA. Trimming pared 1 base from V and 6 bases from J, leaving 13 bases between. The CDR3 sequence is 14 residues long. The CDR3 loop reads CSVEGTRQGNIQYF. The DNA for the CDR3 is TGCAGCGTTGAAGGAACACGGCAGGGAAACATTCAGTACTTC. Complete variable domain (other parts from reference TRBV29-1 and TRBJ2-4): SAVISQKPSRDICQRGTSLTIQCQVDSQVTMMFWYRQQPGQSLTLIATANQGSEATYESGFVIDKFPISRPNLTFSTLTVSNMSPEDSSIYLCSVEGTRQGNIQYFGAGTRLSVL.

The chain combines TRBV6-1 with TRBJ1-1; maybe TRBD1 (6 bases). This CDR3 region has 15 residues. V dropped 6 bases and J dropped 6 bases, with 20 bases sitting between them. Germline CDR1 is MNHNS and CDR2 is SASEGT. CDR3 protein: CASRSRGNLWSEAFF. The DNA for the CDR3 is TGTGCCAGCAGAAGTAGGGGGAATTTGTGGTCTGAAGCTTTCTTT.

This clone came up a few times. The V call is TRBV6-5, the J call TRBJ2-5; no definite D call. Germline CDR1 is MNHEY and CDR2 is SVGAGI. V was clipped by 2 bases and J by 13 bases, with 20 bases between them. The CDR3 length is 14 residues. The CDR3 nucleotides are TGTGCCAGCAGTTACGCACCCGGGTCTGGCCACCTGTACTTC. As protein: CASSYAPGSGHLYF.

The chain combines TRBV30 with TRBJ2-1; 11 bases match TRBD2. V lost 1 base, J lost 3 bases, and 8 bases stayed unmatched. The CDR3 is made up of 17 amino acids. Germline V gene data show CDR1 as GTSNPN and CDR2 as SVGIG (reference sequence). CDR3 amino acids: CAWSDYFSGRVYNEQFF. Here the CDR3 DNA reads TGTGCCTGGAGTGATTATTTTAGCGGGAGGGTCTACAATGAGCAGTTCTTC.

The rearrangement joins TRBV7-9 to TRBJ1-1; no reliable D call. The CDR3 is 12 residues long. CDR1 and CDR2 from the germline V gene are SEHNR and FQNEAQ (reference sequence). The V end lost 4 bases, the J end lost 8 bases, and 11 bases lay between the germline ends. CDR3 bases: TGTGCCAGCAGCTCAGGCGGCGGGGAAGCTTTCTTT. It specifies CASSSGGGEAFF.

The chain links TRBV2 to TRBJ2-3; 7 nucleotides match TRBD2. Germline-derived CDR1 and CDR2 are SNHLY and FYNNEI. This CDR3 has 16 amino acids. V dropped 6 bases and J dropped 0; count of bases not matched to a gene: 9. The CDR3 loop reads CASSGLGVTSTDTQYF. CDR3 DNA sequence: TGTGCCAGCAGCGGACTAGGGGTGACTAGCACAGATACGCAGTATTTT.

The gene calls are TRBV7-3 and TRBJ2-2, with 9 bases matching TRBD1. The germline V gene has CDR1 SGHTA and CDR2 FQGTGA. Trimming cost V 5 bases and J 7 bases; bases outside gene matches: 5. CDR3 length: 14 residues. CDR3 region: CASSRNRGRGELFF. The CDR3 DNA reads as TGTGCCAGCAGCCGCAACAGGGGGCGCGGGGAGCTGTTTTTT.

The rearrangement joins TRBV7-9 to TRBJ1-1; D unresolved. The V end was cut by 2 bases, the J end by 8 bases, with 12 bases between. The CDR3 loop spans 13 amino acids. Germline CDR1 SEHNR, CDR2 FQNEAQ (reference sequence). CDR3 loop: CASSLSAGPEAFF. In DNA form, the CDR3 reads TGTGCCAGCAGCTTATCTGCAGGCCCGGAAGCTTTCTTT.

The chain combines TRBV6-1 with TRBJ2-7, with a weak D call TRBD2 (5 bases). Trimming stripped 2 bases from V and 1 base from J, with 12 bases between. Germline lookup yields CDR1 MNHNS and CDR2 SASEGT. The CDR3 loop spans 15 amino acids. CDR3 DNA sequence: TGTGCCAGCAGTGAACTGAGCGGCGAATCCTACGAGCAGTACTTC. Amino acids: CASSELSGESYEQYF.

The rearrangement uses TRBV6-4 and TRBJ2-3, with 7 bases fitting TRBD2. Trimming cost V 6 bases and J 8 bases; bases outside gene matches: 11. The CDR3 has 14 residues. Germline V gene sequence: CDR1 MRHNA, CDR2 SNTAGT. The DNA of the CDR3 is TGTGCCAGCAGGCTGTCGGGATCTAGCGGTACGCAGTATTTT. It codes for CASRLSGSSGTQYF.

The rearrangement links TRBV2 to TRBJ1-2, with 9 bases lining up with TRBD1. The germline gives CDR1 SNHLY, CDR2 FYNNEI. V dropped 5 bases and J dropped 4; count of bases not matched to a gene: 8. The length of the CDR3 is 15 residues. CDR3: CASSYGGQGTYGYTF. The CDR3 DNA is TGTGCCAGCAGTTACGGGGGACAGGGAACCTATGGCTACACCTTC.

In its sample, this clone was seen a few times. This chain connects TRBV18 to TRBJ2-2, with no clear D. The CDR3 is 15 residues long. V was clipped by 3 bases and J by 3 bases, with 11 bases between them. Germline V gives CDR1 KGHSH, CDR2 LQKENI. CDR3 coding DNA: TGTGCCAGCTCACCGGTTCAACGGGACACCGGGGAGCTGTTTTTT. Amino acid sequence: CASSPVQRDTGELFF.

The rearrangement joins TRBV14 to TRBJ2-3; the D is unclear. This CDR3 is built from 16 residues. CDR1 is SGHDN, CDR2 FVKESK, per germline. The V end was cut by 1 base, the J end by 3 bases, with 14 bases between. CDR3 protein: CASSQAGSLPTDTQYF. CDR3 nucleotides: TGTGCCAGCAGCCAAGCAGGATCATTGCCTACAGATACGCAGTATTTT.

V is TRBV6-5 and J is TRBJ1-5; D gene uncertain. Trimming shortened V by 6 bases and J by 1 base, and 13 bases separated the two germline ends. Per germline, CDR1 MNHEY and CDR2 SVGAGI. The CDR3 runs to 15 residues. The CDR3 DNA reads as TGTGCCAGCAGCCCTCACACGGGAAGCAATCAGCCCCAGCATTTT. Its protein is CASSPHTGSNQPQHF.

The CDR3 DNA sequence: TGCGCCAGCACGAGTTCACCCCTCCACTTT. It yields the protein CASTSSPLHF. V and J are TRBV23-1 and TRBJ1-6; D remains ambiguous. TRBV23-1 carries the ORF label, with uncertain function. The CDR3 contains 10 residues. The ends were cut back, 7 bases at V and 9 bases at J, with 4 bases in the middle.

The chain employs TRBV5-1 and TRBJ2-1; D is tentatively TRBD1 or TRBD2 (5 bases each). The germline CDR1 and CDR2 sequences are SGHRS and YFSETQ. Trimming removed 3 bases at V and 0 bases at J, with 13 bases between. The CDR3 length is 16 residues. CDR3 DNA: TGCGCCAGCAGCTCCCCGGCAGGGAGCTCCTACAATGAGCAGTTCTTC. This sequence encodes CASSSPAGSSYNEQFF.

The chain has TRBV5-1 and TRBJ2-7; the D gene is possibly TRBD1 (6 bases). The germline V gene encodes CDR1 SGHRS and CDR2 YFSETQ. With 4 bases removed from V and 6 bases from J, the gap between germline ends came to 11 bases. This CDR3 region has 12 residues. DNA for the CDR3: TGCGCCAGCAGCCTGAACAGGGCCGAGCAGTACTTC. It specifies CASSLNRAEQYF.